This is a list of T cell receptor beta chains from one sample in a study of cytomegalovirus exposure and HLA in healthy donors. Sequencing used immunoSEQ multiplex PCR; TCRdb keeps in-frame clones, though not all of them. The sample lists over 150,000 clones; approximately 85% were seen once. The sequenced sample consisted of PBMCs. Receptors were obtained from a girl between 10 and 17 years old in good health and CMV-seropositive. CDR3s leave out the opening cysteine and the closing phenylalanine or tryptophan. The order of the fields is V gene, J gene, clone size, CDR3 protein. A row's size may be missing; if present it is once, few, many or a size class.

V: TRBV9; J: TRBJ1-6; size: once; CDR3: ASSVGQNYNSPLH
V: TRBV5-1; J: TRBJ1-1; size: .; CDR3: ASSLAGWKSTEAF
V: TRBV25-1; J: TRBJ1-1; size: .; CDR3: ASSGQGNTEAF
V: TRBV4-2; J: TRBJ1-2; size: .; CDR3: ASSLFGQGPYGYT
V: TRBV7-9; J: TRBJ1-5; size: .; CDR3: ASSHGLSNQPQH
V: TRBV27; J: TRBJ1-1; size: .; CDR3: ASSWTAQTMNTEAF
V: TRBV6-5; J: TRBJ1-2; size: .; CDR3: ASSRAQGAFGYT
V: TRBV9; J: TRBJ1-1; size: .; CDR3: ASSVAGTGGTEAF
V: TRBV5-6; J: TRBJ1-2; size: .; CDR3: ASSPWTGEGYT
V: TRBV13; J: TRBJ2-5; size: few; CDR3: ASSLQGRLYQETQY
V: TRBV7-2; J: TRBJ1-2; size: .; CDR3: ASSLVLVPPAGGYT
V: TRBV5-4; J: TRBJ1-2; size: .; CDR3: ASSSMTDHYGYT